The TCR beta chain under discussion was sequenced for a study of blood T cell repertoires in COVID-19. In the study overall: Material from acute and convalescent COVID-19 was sourced from the United States, Italy and Spain. PBMCs, B-cell-depleted T cells, or T cells provided the cDNA or gDNA that made up the material.

CDR1 is DFQATT, CDR2 SNEGSKA, per germline (reference sequence). V dropped 3 bases and J dropped 6 bases, with 6 bases sitting between them. The CDR3 totals 11 residues. Per the original methods: Estimation of nucleated cell counts was performed using reference gene primer amplification. Produced via immunoSEQ multiplex PCR; TCRdb's table is partial and in-frame only. The V and J calls and clone size come from that table; D and trimming were worked out from the DNA. The table shows about 210,000 clones, with about 88% occurring only once. The sample was peripheral blood. The clonotype originates from a woman aged 40-49 years with acute or convalescent COVID-19. This chain joins TRBV20-1 and TRBJ2-1, with D hard to call. The CDR3 bases are TGCAGTGCTAGCAGGTTCAATGAGCAGTTCTTC. Translation: CSASRFNEQFF.